The source of this T cell receptor (beta chain) is a study of human T cells and chemical hapten exposure. In regard to this clonotype: Its matching antigen is unknown.

Individual cDNA molecules each carried unique molecular identifiers attached by the library. Authors' analysis steps: Per sample, the median was approximately 100,000 TCRs, with values from around 25,000 to 690,000. From the RACE reads, TCRdb called clonotypes with MiXCR, one entry per CDR3 protein. The V and J calls were determined by TCRdb, not by the authors. Here the sample spans about 160,000 distinct CDR3 sequences, roughly 25% being singletons. The V gene lost 4 bases and the J gene lost 6 bases, with 6 bases spanning the gap. This CDR3 comprises 12 residues. Time point indicated: patch test 3, about 24 weeks after DPC sensitization. Treatment specified: therapeutic diphenylcyclopropenone sensitization with weekly scalp DPC. The total RNA was obtained from whole blood that was not fractionated. General study points: After DPC sensitization, TCRs above 1 in 1000 frequency showed no change.

The sample was whole blood, taken in connection with sensitization to the hapten diphenylcyclopropenone (DPC). This chain links TRBV12-3 or TRBV12-4 with TRBJ2-2; no clear D. The TCR originated in a woman between 18 and 29 years old with alopecia areata. Some clones in this sample may be carry-over from other donors' samples. As DNA, the CDR3 is TGTGCCAGCAGTTCCCTCTCCGGGGAGCTGTTTTTT. Amino acids: CASSSLSGELFF.